Sequencing of this TCR beta chain was carried out in a study of blood T cell repertoires in COVID-19. About the research overall: Donors in the United States, Italy and Spain gave samples during acute or convalescent COVID-19. Nucleic acid was either cDNA or gDNA, and it came from T cells, B-cell-depleted T cells, or PBMCs.

Authors' processing steps: The assay estimated nucleated cells by amplifying reference gene primers. Profiling relied on immunoSEQ multiplex PCR, and the TCRdb table lists in-frame clones only, not all of them. V, J and clone size reflect that table, while D and trimming were determined from the DNA. The sample has some 180,000 clones, more than 75% seen once. This CDR3 region has 14 residues. V was shortened by 5 bases and J by 6 bases, with 11 bases between the two germline ends. The germline V gene encodes CDR1 MDHEN and CDR2 SYDVKM. Sequences were obtained from peripheral blood. The TCR comes from a man aged 50 to 60 who had recovered from COVID-19. The chain is built from TRBV28 and TRBJ1-6; D might be TRBD1 (5 bases). The CDR3 DNA reads TGTGCCAGCAGTACCCCCGGGGGTAATTCACCCCTCCACTTT. Its translation: CASSTPGGNSPLHF.